This entry describes one T cell receptor (beta chain). Its target is not known. This CDR3 is 11 amino acids long. Germline CDR1 SQVTM, CDR2 ANQGSEA. The data belong to a study of OX40 agonist ivuxolimab in advanced cancers. Study-wide results and caveats: Averaged across samples, CD8+ T cells carried more expanded clones than CD4+ did.

The repertoire was sequenced with immunoSEQ multiplex PCR; TCRdb's copy has only in-frame clones and lacks some. The profile covers roughly 66,000 clones, with around 83% appearing a single time and approximately 0.4% taken by the ten largest. The rearrangement uses TRBV29-1 and TRBJ2-1; D is uncertain. Sequenced material: CD4+ or CD8+ T cells sorted from blood, taken in a trial of the OX40 agonist ivuxolimab. This receptor was taken from an adult with an advanced solid tumor such as melanoma, head and neck, liver or kidney cancer. The CDR3 coding sequence is TGCAGTGGACGCCACTACAATGAGCAGTTCTTC. It codes for CSGRHYNEQFF.